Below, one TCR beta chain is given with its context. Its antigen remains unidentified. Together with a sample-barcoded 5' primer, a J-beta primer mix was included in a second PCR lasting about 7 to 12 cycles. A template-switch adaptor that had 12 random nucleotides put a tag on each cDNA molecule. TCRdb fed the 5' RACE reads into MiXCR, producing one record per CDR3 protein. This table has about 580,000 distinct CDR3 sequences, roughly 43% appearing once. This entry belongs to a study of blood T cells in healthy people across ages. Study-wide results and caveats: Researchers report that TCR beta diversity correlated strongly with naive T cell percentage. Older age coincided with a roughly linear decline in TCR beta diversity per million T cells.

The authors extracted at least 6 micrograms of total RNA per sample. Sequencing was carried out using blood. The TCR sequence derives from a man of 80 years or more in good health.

The CDR3 protein is CASSGEIYSYNSPLHF. Written as DNA, the CDR3 is TGTGCCAGCAGTGGGGAGATTTACTCCTATAATTCACCCCTCCACTTT. This chain connects TRBV6-1 to TRBJ1-6; the D is unclear. The CDR3 has 16 amino acids. The V gene's germline CDR1 is MNHNS and CDR2 SASEGT. Trimming cost V 4 bases and J 0 bases, with 10 bases left between them.